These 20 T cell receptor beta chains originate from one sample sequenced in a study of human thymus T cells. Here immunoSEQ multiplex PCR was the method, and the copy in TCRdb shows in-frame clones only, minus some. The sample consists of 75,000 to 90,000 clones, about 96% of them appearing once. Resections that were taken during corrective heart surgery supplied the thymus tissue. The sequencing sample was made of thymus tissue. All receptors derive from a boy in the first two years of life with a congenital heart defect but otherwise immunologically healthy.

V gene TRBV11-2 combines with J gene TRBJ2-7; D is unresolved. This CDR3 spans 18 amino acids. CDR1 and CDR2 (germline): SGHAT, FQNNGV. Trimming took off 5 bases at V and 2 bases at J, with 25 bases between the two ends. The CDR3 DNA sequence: TGTGCCAGCAGCCCCCAATTCTTCGGTGGCGCGCAGGCCTACGAGCAGTACTTC. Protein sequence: CASSPQFFGGAQAYEQYF. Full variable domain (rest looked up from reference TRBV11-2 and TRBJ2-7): EAGVAQSPRYKIIEKRQSVAFWCNPISGHATLYWYQQILGQGPKLLIQFQNNGVVDDSQLPKDRFSAERLKGVDSTLKIQPAKLEDSAVYLCASSPQFFGGAQAYEQYFGPGTRLTVT.

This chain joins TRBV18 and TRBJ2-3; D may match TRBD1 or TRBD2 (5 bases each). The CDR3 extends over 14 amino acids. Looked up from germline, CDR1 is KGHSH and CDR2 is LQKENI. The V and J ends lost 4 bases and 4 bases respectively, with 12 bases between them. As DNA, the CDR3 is TGTGCCAGCTCACGGGGGATGGTTGCAGATACGCAGTATTTT. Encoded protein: CASSRGMVADTQYF.

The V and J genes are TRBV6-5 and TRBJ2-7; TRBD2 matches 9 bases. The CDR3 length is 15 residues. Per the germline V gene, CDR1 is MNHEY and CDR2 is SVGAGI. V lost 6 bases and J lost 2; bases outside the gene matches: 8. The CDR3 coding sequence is TGTGCCAGCAGGAACCCTAGCGGGACCGCCTACGAGCAGTACTTC. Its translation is CASRNPSGTAYEQYF.

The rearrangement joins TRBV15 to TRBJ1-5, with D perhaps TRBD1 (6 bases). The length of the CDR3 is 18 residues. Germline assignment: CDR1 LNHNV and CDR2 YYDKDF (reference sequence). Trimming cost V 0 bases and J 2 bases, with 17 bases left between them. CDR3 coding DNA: TGTGCCACCAGCAGAGATCCCTTGCCACAGGGCGGCAATCAGCCCCAGCATTTT. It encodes CATSRDPLPQGGNQPQHF.

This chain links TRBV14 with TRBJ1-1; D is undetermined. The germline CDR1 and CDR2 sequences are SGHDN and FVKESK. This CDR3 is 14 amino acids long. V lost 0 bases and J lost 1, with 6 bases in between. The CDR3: CASSQDRENTEAFF. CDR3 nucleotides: TGTGCCAGCAGCCAAGATCGGGAGAACACTGAAGCTTTCTTT.

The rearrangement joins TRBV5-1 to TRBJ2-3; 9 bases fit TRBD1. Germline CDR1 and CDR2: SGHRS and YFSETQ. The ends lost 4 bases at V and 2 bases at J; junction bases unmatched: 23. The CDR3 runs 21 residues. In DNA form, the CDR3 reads TGCGCCAGCAGCACCGGGACAGGGAGGGCAAGGGACTTAGGCTACACAGATACGCAGTATTTT. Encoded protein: CASSTGTGRARDLGYTDTQYF. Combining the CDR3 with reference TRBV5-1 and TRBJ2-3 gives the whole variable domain KAGVTQTPRYLIKTRGQQVTLSCSPISGHRSVSWYQQTPGQGLQFLFEYFSETQRNKGNFPGRFSGRQFSNSRSEMNVSTLELGDSALYLCASSTGTGRARDLGYTDTQYFGPGTRLTVL.

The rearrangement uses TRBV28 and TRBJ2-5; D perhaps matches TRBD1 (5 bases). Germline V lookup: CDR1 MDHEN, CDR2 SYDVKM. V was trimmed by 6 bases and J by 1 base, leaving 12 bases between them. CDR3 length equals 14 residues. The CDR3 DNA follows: TGTGCCAGCAGGGATTCGACAGTCCAAGAGACCCAGTACTTC. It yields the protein CASRDSTVQETQYF.

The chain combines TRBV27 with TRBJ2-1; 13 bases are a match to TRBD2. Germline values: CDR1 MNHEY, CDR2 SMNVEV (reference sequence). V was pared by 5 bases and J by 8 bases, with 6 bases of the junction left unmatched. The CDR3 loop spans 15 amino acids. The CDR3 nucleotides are TGTGCCAGCAGTATACGGACTAGCGGGAGTCATGAGCAGTTCTTC. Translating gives CASSIRTSGSHEQFF.

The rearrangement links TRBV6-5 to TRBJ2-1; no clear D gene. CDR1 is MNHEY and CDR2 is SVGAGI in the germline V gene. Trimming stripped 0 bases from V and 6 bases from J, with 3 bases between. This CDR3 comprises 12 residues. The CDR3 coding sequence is TGTGCCAGCAGTTACTCTCGCAATGAGCAGTTCTTC. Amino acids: CASSYSRNEQFF.

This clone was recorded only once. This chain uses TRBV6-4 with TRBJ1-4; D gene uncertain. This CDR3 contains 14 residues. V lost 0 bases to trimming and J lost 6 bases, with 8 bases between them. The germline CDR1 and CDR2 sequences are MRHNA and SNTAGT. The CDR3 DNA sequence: TGTGCCAGCAGTGACTCGGGCTACGATGAAAAACTGTTTTTT. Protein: CASSDSGYDEKLFF.

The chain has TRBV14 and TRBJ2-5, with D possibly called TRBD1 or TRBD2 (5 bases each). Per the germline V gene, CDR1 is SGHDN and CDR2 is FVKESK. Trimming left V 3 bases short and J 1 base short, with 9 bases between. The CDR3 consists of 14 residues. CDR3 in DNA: TGTGCCAGCAGCCAGAGGGACCGCCAAGAGACCCAGTACTTC. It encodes CASSQRDRQETQYF.

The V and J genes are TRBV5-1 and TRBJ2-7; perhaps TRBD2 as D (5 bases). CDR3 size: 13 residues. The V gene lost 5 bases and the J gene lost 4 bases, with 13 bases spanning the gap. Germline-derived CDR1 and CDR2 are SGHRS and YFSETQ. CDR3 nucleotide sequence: TGCGCCAGCAGGAGGGCGAGGGAATACGAGCAGTACTTC. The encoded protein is CASRRAREYEQYF.

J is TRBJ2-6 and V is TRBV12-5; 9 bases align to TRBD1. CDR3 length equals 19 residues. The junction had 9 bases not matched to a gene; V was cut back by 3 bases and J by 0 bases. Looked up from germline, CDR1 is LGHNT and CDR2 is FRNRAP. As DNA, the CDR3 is TGTGCTAGTGGTTTAGGAGGACAGGGGTCCCTCTCTGGGGCCAACGTCCTGACTTTC. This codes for CASGLGGQGSLSGANVLTF.

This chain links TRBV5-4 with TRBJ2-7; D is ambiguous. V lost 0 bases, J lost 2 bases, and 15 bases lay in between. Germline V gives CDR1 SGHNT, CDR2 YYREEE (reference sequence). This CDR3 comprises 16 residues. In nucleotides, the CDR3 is TGTGCCAGCAGCTTGGGCGTAGGACGCGAGGCCTACGAGCAGTACTTC. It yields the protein CASSLGVGREAYEQYF.

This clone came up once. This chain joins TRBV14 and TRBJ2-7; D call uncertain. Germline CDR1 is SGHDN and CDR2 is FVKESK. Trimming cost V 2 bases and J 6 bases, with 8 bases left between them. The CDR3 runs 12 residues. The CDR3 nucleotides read TGTGCCAGCAGCCAACACTTGGGCGAGCAGTACTTC. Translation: CASSQHLGEQYF.

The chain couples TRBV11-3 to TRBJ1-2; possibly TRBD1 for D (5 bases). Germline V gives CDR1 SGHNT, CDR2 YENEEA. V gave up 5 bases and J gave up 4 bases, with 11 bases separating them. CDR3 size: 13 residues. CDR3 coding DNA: TGTGCCAGCAGCCACGACAGAGGCTATGGCTACACCTTC. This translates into CASSHDRGYGYTF.

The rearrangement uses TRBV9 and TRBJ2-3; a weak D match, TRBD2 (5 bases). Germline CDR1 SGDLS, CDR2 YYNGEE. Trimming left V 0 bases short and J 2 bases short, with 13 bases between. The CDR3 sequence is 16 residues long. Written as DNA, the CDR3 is TGTGCCAGCAGCGTAGGGAGGACCCCCCACACAGATACGCAGTATTTT. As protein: CASSVGRTPHTDTQYF. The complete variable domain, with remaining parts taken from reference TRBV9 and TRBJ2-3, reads DSGVTQTPKHLITATGQRVTLRCSPRSGDLSVYWYQQSLDQGLQFLIQYYNGEERAKGNILERFSAQQFPDLHSELNLSSLELGDSALYFCASSVGRTPHTDTQYFGPGTRLTVL.

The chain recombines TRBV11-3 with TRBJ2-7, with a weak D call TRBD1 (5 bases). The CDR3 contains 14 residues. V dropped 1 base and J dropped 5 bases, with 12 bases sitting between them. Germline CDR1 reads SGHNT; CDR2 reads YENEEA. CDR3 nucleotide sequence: TGTGCCAGCAGCTTAGGGCCAGGGATGAACGAGCAGTACTTC. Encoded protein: CASSLGPGMNEQYF.

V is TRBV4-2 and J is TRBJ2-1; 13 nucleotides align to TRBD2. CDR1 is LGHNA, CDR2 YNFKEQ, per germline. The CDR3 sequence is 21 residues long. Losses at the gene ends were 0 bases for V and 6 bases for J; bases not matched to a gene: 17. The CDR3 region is CASSQDRRGLAGYNLLNEQFF. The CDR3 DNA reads TGTGCCAGCAGCCAAGATCGACGGGGACTAGCGGGATACAATCTCCTCAATGAGCAGTTCTTC.

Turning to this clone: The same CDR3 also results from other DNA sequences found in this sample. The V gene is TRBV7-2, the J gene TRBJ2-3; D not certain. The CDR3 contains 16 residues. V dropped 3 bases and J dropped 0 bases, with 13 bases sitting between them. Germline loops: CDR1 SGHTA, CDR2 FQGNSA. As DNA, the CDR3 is TGTGCCAGCAGCTTGGTTAGGTCCCCCAGCACAGATACGCAGTATTTT. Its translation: CASSLVRSPSTDTQYF.